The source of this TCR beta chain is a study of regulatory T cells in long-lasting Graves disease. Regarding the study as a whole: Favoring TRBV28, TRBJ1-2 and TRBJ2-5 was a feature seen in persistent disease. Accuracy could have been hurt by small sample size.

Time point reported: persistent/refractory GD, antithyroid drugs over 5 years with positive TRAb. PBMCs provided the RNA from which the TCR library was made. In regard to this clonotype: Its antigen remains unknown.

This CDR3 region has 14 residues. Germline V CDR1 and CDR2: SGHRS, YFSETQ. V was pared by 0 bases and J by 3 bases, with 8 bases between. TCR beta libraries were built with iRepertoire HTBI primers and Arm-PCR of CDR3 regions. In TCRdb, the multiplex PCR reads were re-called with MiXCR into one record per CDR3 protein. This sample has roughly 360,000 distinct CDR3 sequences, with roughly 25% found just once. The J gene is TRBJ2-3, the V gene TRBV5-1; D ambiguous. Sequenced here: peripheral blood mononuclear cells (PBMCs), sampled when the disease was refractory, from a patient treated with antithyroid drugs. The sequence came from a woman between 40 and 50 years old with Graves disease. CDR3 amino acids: CASSLALTTDTQYF. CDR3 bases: TGCGCCAGCAGCTTGGCCCTTACGACAGATACGCAGTATTTT.